This entry lists 3 T cell receptor beta chains sequenced from one sample in a study of cytomegalovirus exposure and HLA in healthy donors. 13 Jbeta primers and 60 Vbeta primers were used for the PCR. The data were produced by immunoSEQ multiplex PCR, yet TCRdb's version contains in-frame clones alone and is incomplete. The sample carries 110,000 to 150,000 clones, about 10% recorded once. Sequencing was carried out using PBMCs. These TCRs come from a man between 50 and 59 years old in good health and CMV-seronegative.

The rearrangement links TRBV7-2 to TRBJ1-5; D unclear. V was clipped by 5 bases and J by 5 bases, with 13 bases between them. The germline V gene has CDR1 SGHTA and CDR2 FQGNSA. The CDR3 covers 14 residues. For the CDR3, the DNA is TGTGCCAGCAGCAACCCTGGGAGTTATCAGCCCCAGCATTTT. It is translated as CASSNPGSYQPQHF. Looking up the rest from reference TRBV7-2 and TRBJ1-5 gives the full variable domain: GAGVSQSPSNKVTEKGKDVELRCDPISGHTALYWYRQSLGQGLEFLIYFQGNSAPDKSGLPSDRFSAERTGGSVSTLTIQRTQQEDSAVYLCASSNPGSYQPQHFGDGTRLSIL.

This clone has only a few counts. The J gene is TRBJ2-1, the V gene TRBV6-4, with D perhaps TRBD1 (6 bases). Germline CDR1 is MRHNA and CDR2 is SNTAGT. This CDR3 has 15 residues. Trimming removed 7 bases from V and 4 bases from J, with 17 bases in between. DNA for the CDR3: TGTGCCAGCACTCGCCGGACAGAGGTATACAATGAGCAGTTCTTC. As protein: CASTRRTEVYNEQFF.

This sequence joins TRBV21-1 and TRBJ2-7; whether TRBD1, the table's D call, matches the DNA was not checked. TRBV21-1 corresponds to a pseudogene. The CDR3 spans 14 residues. The CDR3 DNA is TGTGCCAGTCGGCGGGACAGGGAACACTACGAGCAGTACTTC. Amino acids: CASRRDREHYEQYF.